This T cell receptor beta chain was documented in a study of response to subunit inactivated influenza vaccine. Findings and limits, study-wide: Authors suggested each seasonal influenza vaccination recruits few new T cells.

One entry per CDR3 protein results from TCRdb running MiXCR on the RT-PCR reads. The table shows approximately 730,000 distinct CDR3 sequences, with about 14% occurring only once. This clonotype was seen a few times. Its target is unknown. Source: PBMCs from blood, taken roughly 15 days before vaccination. The TCR originated in a man aged 45-65 years who received an inactivated influenza vaccine.

The CDR3 loop reads CSARTGSTSNQPQHF. CDR3 coding DNA: TGCAGTGCTAGGACCGGCTCTACTAGCAATCAGCCCCAGCATTTT. The chain combines TRBV20-1 with TRBJ1-5, with no clear D. The CDR3 loop spans 15 amino acids. V was trimmed by 3 bases and J by 0 bases, leaving 12 bases between them. Germline V gives CDR1 DFQATT, CDR2 SNEGSKA (reference sequence).